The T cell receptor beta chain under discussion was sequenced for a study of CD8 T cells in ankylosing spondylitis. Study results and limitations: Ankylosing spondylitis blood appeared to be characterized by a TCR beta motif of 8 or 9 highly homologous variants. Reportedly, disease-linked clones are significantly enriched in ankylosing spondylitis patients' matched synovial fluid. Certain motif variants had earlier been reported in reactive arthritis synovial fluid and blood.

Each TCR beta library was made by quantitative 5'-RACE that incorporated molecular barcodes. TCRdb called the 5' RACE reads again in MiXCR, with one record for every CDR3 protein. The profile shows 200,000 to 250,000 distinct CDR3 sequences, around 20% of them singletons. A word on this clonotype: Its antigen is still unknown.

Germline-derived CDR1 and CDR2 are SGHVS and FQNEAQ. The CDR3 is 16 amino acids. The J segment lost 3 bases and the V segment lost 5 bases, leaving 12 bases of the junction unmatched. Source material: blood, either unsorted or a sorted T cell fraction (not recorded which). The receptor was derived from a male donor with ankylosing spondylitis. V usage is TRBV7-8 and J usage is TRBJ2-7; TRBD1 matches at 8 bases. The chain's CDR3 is CASSPNAGQVIYEQYF. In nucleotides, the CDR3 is TGTGCCAGCAGCCCGAATGCGGGACAGGTTATCTACGAGCAGTACTTC.